Below are 22 T cell receptor beta chains sequenced from a single sample in a study of T cell responses to AZD1222 COVID-19 vaccine. Produced via immunoSEQ multiplex PCR; TCRdb's table is partial and in-frame only. The data show about 180,000 clones, approximately 90% seen once. The sample was peripheral blood, taken 28 days after the second dose of the MenACWY control vaccine. These receptor sequences come from an adult who received the MenACWY meningococcal vaccine as a control.

The chain recombines TRBV5-6 with TRBJ1-3, with D perhaps TRBD1 (6 bases). CDR1 is SGHDT, CDR2 YYEEEE, per germline. Trimming took off 1 base at V and 4 bases at J, with 12 bases between the two ends. The CDR3 runs to 15 residues. In DNA, the CDR3 is TGTGCCAGCAGCTTGTTCCAGGGGCGAGGAAACACCATATATTTT. It specifies CASSLFQGRGNTIYF. Together with reference TRBV5-6 and TRBJ1-3, the CDR3 gives the full variable domain: DAGVTQSPTHLIKTRGQQVTLRCSPKSGHDTVSWYQQALGQGPQFIFQYYEEEERQRGNFPDRFSGHQFPNYSSELNVNALLLGDSALYLCASSLFQGRGNTIYFGEGSWLTVV.

The chain uses TRBV19 and TRBJ2-1; D ambiguous. Looked up from germline, CDR1 is LNHDA and CDR2 is SQIVND (reference sequence). CDR3 length: 16 residues. V was shortened by 1 base and J by 3 bases, with 13 bases between the two germline ends. CDR3 region: CASSIASGVGYNEQFF. The CDR3 DNA reads as TGTGCCAGTAGTATAGCTTCTGGGGTAGGCTACAATGAGCAGTTCTTC.

J is TRBJ2-5 and V is TRBV30, with TRBD2 matching over 9 bases. J lost 5 bases, V lost 0 bases, and 4 bases had no gene match. Per the germline V gene, CDR1 is GTSNPN and CDR2 is SVGIG (reference sequence). The CDR3 has 14 residues. CDR3: CAWSVSGSRETQYF. The CDR3 DNA is TGTGCCTGGAGTGTTAGCGGGAGTAGGGAGACCCAGTACTTC. Variable domain in full (rest from reference TRBV30 and TRBJ2-5): SQTIHQWPATLVQPVGSPLSLECTVEGTSNPNLYWYRQAAGRGLQLLFYSVGIGQISSEVPQNLSASRPQDRQFILSSKKLLLSDSGFYLCAWSVSGSRETQYFGPGTRLLVL.

V usage is TRBV9 and J usage is TRBJ2-4; 9 nucleotides match TRBD2. Germline loops: CDR1 SGDLS, CDR2 YYNGEE. Trimming cost V 4 bases and J 10 bases; bases outside gene matches: 12. CDR3 length: 15 residues. The CDR3 is CASSPGRPLAGIQYF. The CDR3 DNA sequence: TGTGCCAGCAGCCCAGGGAGGCCTCTAGCGGGAATTCAGTACTTC.

The rearrangement uses TRBV28 and TRBJ1-5; D remains ambiguous. CDR3 length: 12 amino acids. With 5 bases removed from V and 8 bases from J, the gap between germline ends came to 10 bases. CDR1 MDHEN and CDR2 SYDVKM come from the germline V gene. The DNA for the CDR3 is TGTGCCAGCAGTATCTTCATGAAGCCCCAGCATTTT. Its translation is CASSIFMKPQHF.

The V gene is TRBV7-9, the J gene TRBJ1-6, with D possibly being TRBD1 (5 bases). The V and J ends lost 5 bases and 0 bases respectively, with 14 bases between them. The CDR3 runs 17 residues. The germline CDR1 and CDR2 sequences are SEHNR and FQNEAQ (reference sequence). The CDR3 spells CASSPRGTSSYNSPLHF. DNA for the CDR3: TGTGCCAGCAGCCCTCGTGGGACGAGCTCCTATAATTCACCCCTCCACTTT. Based on the CDR3 plus reference TRBV7-9 and TRBJ1-6, the full variable domain is DTGVSQNPRHKITKRGQNVTFRCDPISEHNRLYWYRQTLGQGPEFLTYFQNEAQLEKSRLLSDRFSAERPKGSFSTLEIQRTEQGDSAMYLCASSPRGTSSYNSPLHFGNGTRLTVT.

J is TRBJ2-2 and V is TRBV5-4, with D unclear. CDR1 and CDR2 from the germline V gene are SGHNT and YYREEE (reference sequence). CDR3 length: 15 residues. The V end was cut by 4 bases, the J end by 4 bases, with 14 bases between. The CDR3 loop is CASSRRLPSTGELFF. The CDR3 coding sequence is TGTGCCAGCAGCCGCAGACTCCCGAGCACCGGGGAGCTGTTTTTT. The full variable domain, completed using reference TRBV5-4 and TRBJ2-2, is ETGVTQSPTHLIKTRGQQVTLRCSSQSGHNTVSWYQQALGQGPQFIFQYYREEENGRGNFPPRFSGLQFPNYSSELNVNALELDDSALYLCASSRRLPSTGELFFGEGSRLTVL.

The V gene is TRBV4-3, the J gene TRBJ1-1; D perhaps matches TRBD1 (5 bases). This CDR3 spans 14 amino acids. V dropped 0 bases and J dropped 9 bases, with 14 bases sitting between them. Germline lookup yields CDR1 LGHNA and CDR2 YSLEER. CDR3 region: CASSQDGTGTKAFF. The DNA of the CDR3 is TGCGCCAGCAGCCAAGATGGGACCGGGACGAAAGCTTTCTTT.

V gene TRBV27 combines with J gene TRBJ2-7; 8 bases align to TRBD1. Germline V lookup: CDR1 MNHEY, CDR2 SMNVEV (reference sequence). J was trimmed by 3 bases and V by 6 bases; bases with no gene match: 13. The CDR3 consists of 16 residues. The CDR3 DNA reads TGTGCCAGCAGAGCTTCCAGGGGGCCCGGGAGCTACGAGCAGTACTTC. Its protein is CASRASRGPGSYEQYF.

V and J are TRBV19 and TRBJ1-5; 9 bases line up with TRBD1. This CDR3 has 16 residues. The trim removed 8 bases at V and 4 bases at J, leaving 12 bases unmatched. The V gene's germline CDR1 is LNHDA and CDR2 SQIVND (reference sequence). For the CDR3, the DNA is TGTGCCAGTGATCCCCCGGGACAGGGCCTAAATCAGCCCCAGCATTTT. Translation gives CASDPPGQGLNQPQHF.

The CDR3 nucleotides are TGTCCCTGTAGCGGAACCTACGAGCAGTACTTC. As protein: CPCSGTYEQYF. The chain uses TRBV7-7 and TRBJ2-7; D might be TRBD2 (6 bases). Germline V lookup: CDR1 SSHAT, CDR2 FNYEAQ (reference sequence). The CDR3 loop spans 11 amino acids.

The V call is TRBV25-1, the J call TRBJ1-4; a possible D gene is TRBD1 (5 bases). V gave up 1 base and J gave up 9 bases, with 12 bases separating them. From germline, CDR1 is MGHDK and CDR2 SYGVNS. The CDR3 is made up of 14 amino acids. DNA of the CDR3: TGTGCCAGCAGTGAATGGGGCACGGGGCAAAAACTGTTTTTT. It yields the protein CASSEWGTGQKLFF.

This rearrangement joins TRBV28 to TRBJ1-2; 8 positions agree with TRBD1. CDR3 length: 13 amino acids. The V gene's germline CDR1 is MDHEN and CDR2 SYDVKM. V dropped 4 bases and J dropped 4; count of bases not matched to a gene: 2. The CDR3 nucleotides read TGTGCCAGCAGTTCGGGACAGGCCTATGGCTACACCTTC. Translation gives CASSSGQAYGYTF.

This sequence joins TRBV5-1 and TRBJ2-2; weak D call: TRBD1 (5 bases). The CDR3 contains 14 residues. Trimming removed 2 bases from V and 9 bases from J, with 14 bases in between. Germline V gene lookup returns CDR1 SGHRS and CDR2 YFSETQ. The CDR3 coding sequence is TGCGCCAGCAGCTTCACCAGGGCGGAGAGGGAGCTGTTTTTT. It encodes CASSFTRAERELFF.

This clone came up once. The rearrangement uses TRBV7-2 and TRBJ2-7; D not resolved. Trimming removed 8 bases at V and 3 bases at J, with 17 bases between. Germline-derived CDR1 and CDR2 are SGHTA and FQGNSA. The CDR3 totals 14 residues. The CDR3 loop is CASAFNTDGYEQYF. In nucleotides, the CDR3 is TGTGCCAGCGCCTTCAACACCGACGGCTACGAGCAGTACTTC.

This clone was found a few times. This chain joins TRBV5-4 and TRBJ2-2; 7 bases are shared with TRBD2. CDR3 length: 15 residues. The germline V gene encodes CDR1 SGHNT and CDR2 YYREEE (reference sequence). V shed 4 bases, J shed 4 bases, and the junction held 7 bases outside the gene matches. CDR3: CASSPQGGSTGELFF. The CDR3 DNA is TGTGCCAGCAGCCCGCAAGGCGGGAGCACCGGGGAGCTGTTTTTT.

V is TRBV7-2 and J is TRBJ2-1; a weak D match, TRBD1 (5 bases). Per germline, CDR1 SGHTA and CDR2 FQGNSA. This CDR3 comprises 15 residues. Between the trimmed V and J ends, which lost 2 bases and 7 bases, there was a span of 15 bases. The CDR3 DNA sequence: TGTGCCAGCAGCTTATCCCCCGGCTCAGGGAATGAGCAGTTCTTC. It codes for CASSLSPGSGNEQFF.

The rearrangement joins TRBV10-3 to TRBJ2-2; a weak D match, TRBD1 (5 bases). This CDR3 is built from 14 residues. Per germline, CDR1 ENHRY and CDR2 SYGVKD. V was pared by 4 bases and J by 4 bases, with 10 bases between. CDR3 DNA: TGTGCCATCAGTGTGACAGATAGCACCGGGGAGCTGTTTTTT. It specifies CAISVTDSTGELFF.

Worth noting for this clone: Distinct nucleotide sequences in the sample also encode this CDR3. This chain links TRBV6-5 with TRBJ1-1; D not certain. CDR1 and CDR2 from the germline V gene are MNHEY and SVGAGI. Trimming shortened V by 4 bases and J by 0 bases, and 6 bases separated the two germline ends. The CDR3 covers 13 residues. CDR3 in DNA: TGTGCCAGCAGTTGGACGGTGAACACTGAAGCTTTCTTT. It encodes CASSWTVNTEAFF.

This chain connects TRBV9 to TRBJ2-2, with D unclear. V dropped 0 bases and J dropped 2 bases, with 8 bases sitting between them. The germline V gene has CDR1 SGDLS and CDR2 YYNGEE. The CDR3 is made up of 15 amino acids. This CDR3 reads CASSVVAENTGELFF. Written as DNA, the CDR3 is TGTGCCAGCAGCGTAGTAGCTGAAAACACCGGGGAGCTGTTTTTT.

V and J are TRBV25-1 and TRBJ2-7; D remains unclear. The V end was cut by 5 bases, the J end by 7 bases, with 6 bases between. Germline V lookup: CDR1 MGHDK, CDR2 SYGVNS. There are 10 residues in the CDR3. CDR3 in amino acids: CASSREEQYF. The DNA for the CDR3 is TGTGCCAGCAGTCGAGAAGAGCAGTACTTC.

A single count supports this clone. V is TRBV6-5 and J is TRBJ2-7; 7 nucleotides agree with TRBD1. Germline-derived CDR1 and CDR2 are MNHEY and SVGAGI. The CDR3 is made up of 13 amino acids. J was trimmed by 3 bases and V by 7 bases; bases with no gene match: 6. CDR3 sequence (DNA): TGTGCCAGCACCCAGGGGGTCGTCTACGAGCAGTACTTC. Encoded protein: CASTQGVVYEQYF.